What follows describes a single T cell receptor beta chain. TCRdb used MiXCR to reprocess the RACE reads, holding one entry per CDR3 protein. The table shows under 110,000 distinct CDR3 sequences, with less than 15% occurring only once. This record belongs to a study of human T cells and chemical hapten exposure. The CDR3 runs to 16 residues. After removal of 4 bases from V and 5 bases from J, the junction contained 11 bases not matched to a gene. Germline V lookup: CDR1 SEHNR, CDR2 FQNEAQ (reference sequence). The time point: pre-sensitization, week 0. Specified treatment: therapeutic diphenylcyclopropenone sensitization with weekly scalp DPC.

Sequencing used whole blood, obtained in connection with sensitization to the hapten diphenylcyclopropenone (DPC). This TCR derives from a woman aged 45 to 65 with alopecia areata. Some clones in this sample may be carry-over from other donors' samples. The J gene is TRBJ1-2, the V gene TRBV7-9, with 9 nucleotides matching TRBD1. The chain's CDR3 is CASSSPGTGNLYGYTF. CDR3 nucleotide sequence: TGTGCCAGCAGCTCCCCCGGGACAGGGAACCTATATGGCTACACCTTC. Supplemented by reference TRBV7-9 and TRBJ1-2, the full variable domain reads DTGVSQNPRHKITKRGQNVTFRCDPISEHNRLYWYRQTLGQGPEFLTYFQNEAQLEKSRLLSDRFSAERPKGSFSTLEIQRTEQGDSAMYLCASSSPGTGNLYGYTFGSGTRLTVV.